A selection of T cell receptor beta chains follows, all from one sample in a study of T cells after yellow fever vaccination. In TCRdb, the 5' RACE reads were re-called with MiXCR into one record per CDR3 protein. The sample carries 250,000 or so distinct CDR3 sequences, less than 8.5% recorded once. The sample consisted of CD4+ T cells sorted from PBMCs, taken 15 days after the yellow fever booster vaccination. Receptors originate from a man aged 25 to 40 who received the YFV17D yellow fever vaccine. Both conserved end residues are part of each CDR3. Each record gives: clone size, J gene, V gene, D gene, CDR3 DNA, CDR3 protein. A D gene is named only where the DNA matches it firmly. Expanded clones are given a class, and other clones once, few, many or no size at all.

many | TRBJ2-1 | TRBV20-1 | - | TGCAGTGCTAGAGATATTAACCCGAGGGCCTACAATGAGCAGTTCTTC | CSARDINPRAYNEQFF
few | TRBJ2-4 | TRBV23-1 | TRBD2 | TGCGCCAGCAGTAATCCCGGAATGTTTAGCGGGCTAGCCAAAAACATTCAGTACTTC | CASSNPGMFSGLAKNIQYF
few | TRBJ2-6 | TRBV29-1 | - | TGCAGCGTTGTCTCCTCTGGGGCCAACGTCCTGACTTTC | CSVVSSGANVLTF
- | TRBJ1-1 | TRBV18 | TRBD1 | TGTGCCAGCGTCCGACAGGGACGTGCTTTCTTT | CASVRQGRAFF
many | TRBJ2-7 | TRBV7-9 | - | TGTGCCAGCAGCTTAGATGGTCAGGGTCGCAAGCAGTACTTC | CASSLDGQGRKQYF
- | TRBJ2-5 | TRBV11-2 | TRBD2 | TGTGCCAGCAGCTTTACTACTAGCGGGGGGGGAGAGACCCAGTACTTC | CASSFTTSGGGETQYF
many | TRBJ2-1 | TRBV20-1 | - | TGCAGTGCTCAGGAGGGGACTTCCTCAAATGAGCAGTTCTTC | CSAQEGTSSNEQFF
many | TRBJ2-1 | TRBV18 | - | TGTGCCAGCTCACCACGGGTGGTGAGCAGGAGCTCCTACAATGAGCAGTTCTTC | CASSPRVVSRSSYNEQFF
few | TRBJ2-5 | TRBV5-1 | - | TGCGCCAGCAGCAAGGGACCGAGGAGCGAGACCCAGTACTTC | CASSKGPRSETQYF
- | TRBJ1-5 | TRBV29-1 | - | TGCAGCGTTGGTACAGTTAATCAGCCCCAGCATTTT | CSVGTVNQPQHF
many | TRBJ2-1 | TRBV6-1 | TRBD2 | TGTGCCAGCAGGGATACCGGCGGGAGGGACAATGAGCAGTTCTTC | CASRDTGGRDNEQFF
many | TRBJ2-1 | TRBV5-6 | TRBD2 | TGTGCCAGCAGCGATATGACTAGCGGCTCCTACAATGAGCAGTTCTTC | CASSDMTSGSYNEQFF
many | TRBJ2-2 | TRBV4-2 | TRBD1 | TGTGCCAGCAGCACCGACAGGGATAGGTACACCGGGGAGCTGTTTTTT | CASSTDRDRYTGELFF
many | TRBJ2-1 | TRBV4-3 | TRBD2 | TGCGCCAGCAGCCATGGAGGACTAGCGGGGACCTACAATGAGCAGTTCTTC | CASSHGGLAGTYNEQFF
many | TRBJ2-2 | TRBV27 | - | TGTGCCAGCCGCCCCATAGCGAAACACCGGAACACCGGGGAGCTGTTTTTT | CASRPIAKHRNTGELFF
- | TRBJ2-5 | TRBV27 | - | TGTGCCAGCTCGACGGGCTACCTGAGGGGGACCCAGTACTTC | CASSTGYLRGTQYF
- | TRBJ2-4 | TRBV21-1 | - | TGTGCCAGCAGCGGGCCTATAGCCAAAAACATTCAGTACTTC | CASSGPIAKNIQYF
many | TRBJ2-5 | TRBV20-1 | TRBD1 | TGCAGTGCTGGGACAAGGACAGGGGTGGAGACCCAGTACTTC | CSAGTRTGVETQYF